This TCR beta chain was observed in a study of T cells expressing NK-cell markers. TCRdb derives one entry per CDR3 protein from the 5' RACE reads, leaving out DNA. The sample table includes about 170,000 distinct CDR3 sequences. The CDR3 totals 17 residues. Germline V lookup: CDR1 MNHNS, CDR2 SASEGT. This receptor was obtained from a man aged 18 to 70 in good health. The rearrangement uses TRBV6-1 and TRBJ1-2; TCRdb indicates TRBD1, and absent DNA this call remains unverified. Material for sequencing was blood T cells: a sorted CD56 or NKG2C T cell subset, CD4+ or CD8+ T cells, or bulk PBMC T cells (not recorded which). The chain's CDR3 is CASSDELQGARDYGYTF.